This paragraph covers one T cell receptor beta chain sequence. These data originate in a study of blood T cell repertoires in COVID-19. Across the study: Acute and convalescent COVID-19 samples came from the United States, Italy and Spain. PBMCs, B-cell-depleted T cells, or T cells were the source of the cDNA or gDNA that made up the material.

How the authors handled the data: Reference gene primer amplification in the assay estimated nucleated cell counts. Produced via immunoSEQ multiplex PCR; TCRdb's table is partial and in-frame only. V, J and clone size reflect that table, while D and trimming were determined from the DNA. The top ten clones hold 2% to 2.5% of a sample with about 90,000 clones, about 91% of them seen once. CDR3 length: 15 residues. Germline assignment: CDR1 SQVTM and CDR2 ANQGSEA. V lost 4 bases, J lost 3 bases, and 8 bases stayed unmatched. The rearrangement uses TRBV29-1 and TRBJ1-1, with 10 nucleotides matching TRBD1. Sequenced: peripheral blood. The TCR was taken from a human donor with active COVID-19. The donor label of this sample is uncertain. CDR3 bases: TGCAGCGTTGCAGAGACAGGGGGCTTGTACACTGAAGCTTTCTTT. The encoded protein is CSVAETGGLYTEAFF.